This is a list of T cell receptor beta chains from one sample in a study of control samples from healthy donors and cancer patients. Sequencing used immunoSEQ multiplex PCR; TCRdb keeps in-frame clones, though not all of them. This sample has around 200,000 clones, with about 93% found just once. The sample consisted of blood. Receptor source: a man in his late teens or twenties in good health. Both conserved end residues are part of each CDR3. D genes are given only for firm matches. Rows give clone size only sometimes, using once, few, many, or a class for an expanded clone.

CASSLSFYSNQPQHF	TGTGCCAGCAGCCTTTCATTTTATAGCAATCAGCCCCAGCATTTT	.	TRBJ1-5	.	TRBV5-5
CASSELRAVPEAFF	TGTGCCAGCAGTGAGCTTCGGGCGGTGCCTGAAGCTTTCTTT	.	TRBJ1-1	.	TRBV2
CASSLTGTGGNGYTF	TGTGCCAGCAGCTTAACGGGGACAGGGGGCAATGGCTACACCTTC	.	TRBJ1-2	TRBD1	TRBV7-8
CAWTSASSNYEQYF	TGTGCCTGGACATCGGCCTCTTCTAATTACGAGCAGTACTTC	.	TRBJ2-7	.	TRBV30
CASRPGQGWTEAFF	TGTGCCAGTAGGCCGGGACAGGGGTGGACTGAAGCTTTCTTT	.	TRBJ1-1	TRBD1	TRBV19
CASSIIGRRNEKLFF	TGTGCCAGTAGTATAATCGGACGGCGTAATGAAAAACTGTTTTTT	once	TRBJ1-4	.	TRBV19
CASSDLDRGSNQPQHF	TGTGCCAGCAGTGACTTAGACAGGGGAAGCAATCAGCCCCAGCATTTT	.	TRBJ1-5	TRBD1	TRBV6-1
CAWSGGRDYEQYF	TGTGCCTGGAGTGGCGGCAGGGACTACGAGCAGTACTTC	.	TRBJ2-7	.	TRBV30
CASSLVDRGNEKLFF	TGCGCCAGCAGCTTGGTGGACAGGGGAAATGAAAAACTGTTTTTT	.	TRBJ1-4	TRBD1	TRBV5-1
CASKADRGPNQPQHF	TGTGCCAGTAAGGCGGACAGGGGGCCAAATCAGCCCCAGCATTTT	.	TRBJ1-5	TRBD1	TRBV19
CAIRDSANTGELFF	TGTGCCATTCGGGACAGCGCGAACACCGGGGAGCTGTTTTTT	.	TRBJ2-2	TRBD1	TRBV7-9
CASSGGTATNEKLFF	TGCGCCAGCAGCGGCGGGACAGCAACTAATGAAAAACTGTTTTTT	.	TRBJ1-4	TRBD1	TRBV5-1
CASSQGGTGAFF	TGTGCCAGCAGCCAAGGGGGGACAGGAGCTTTCTTT	.	TRBJ1-1	TRBD1	TRBV3-1/TRBV3-2
CASSYSSSGEETQYF	TGTGCCAGCAGTTACTCTTCCAGCGGGGAAGAGACCCAGTACTTC	.	TRBJ2-5	TRBD2	TRBV6-5
CASSQESRTVSSYEQYF	TGTGCCAGCAGCCAAGAGTCAAGGACGGTTAGCTCCTACGAGCAGTACTTC	.	TRBJ2-7	.	TRBV4-2
CASSPGQGADEKLFF	TGCGCCAGCAGCCCCGGACAGGGGGCGGATGAAAAACTGTTTTTT	.	TRBJ1-4	TRBD1	TRBV5-1
CASSLGAPQNEKLFF	TGCGCCAGCAGCTTGGGGGCACCTCAGAATGAAAAACTGTTTTTT	.	TRBJ1-4	.	TRBV5-1
CASSLQTNQPQHF	TGTGCCAGTAGTTTGCAGACTAATCAGCCCCAGCATTTT	.	TRBJ1-5	.	TRBV19
CASSSQSLGNQPQHF	TGTGCCAGCAGCTCCCAATCCCTCGGCAATCAGCCCCAGCATTTT	few	TRBJ1-5	.	TRBV7-2
CASSEAGTRQETQYF	TGTGCCAGCAGTGAAGCCGGGACTAGGCAAGAGACCCAGTACTTC	.	TRBJ2-5	TRBD2	TRBV6-1
CASTRAGPLHF	TGTGCCAGCACTAGGGCGGGACCCCTCCACTTT	.	TRBJ1-6	.	TRBV6-5
CASSFGGYSGELFF	TGTGCCAGCAGCTTCGGGGGGTATAGCGGGGAGCTGTTTTTT	.	TRBJ2-2	TRBD2	TRBV11-2
CASNLPSPDEQFF	TGTGCCAGCAACCTCCCTAGCCCTGATGAGCAGTTCTTC	.	TRBJ2-1	.	TRBV2
CASSPRGGNEKLFF	TGTGCCAGCAGCCCTCGAGGGGGTAATGAAAAACTGTTTTTT	.	TRBJ1-4	.	TRBV7-9
CATSDLPKQGDQETQYF	TGTGCCACCAGTGATTTGCCCAAGCAGGGGGACCAAGAGACCCAGTACTTC	.	TRBJ2-5	TRBD1	TRBV24-1
CSVPGTSYNEQFF	TGCAGCGTTCCCGGGACATCCTACAATGAGCAGTTCTTC	.	TRBJ2-1	.	TRBV29-1
CASSYGTGFLPGAFF	TGTGCCAGCAGTTACGGGACAGGGTTCCTTCCTGGAGCTTTCTTT	.	TRBJ1-1	TRBD1	TRBV6-2/TRBV6-3
CASTLSTGGLTEAFF	TGCGCCAGCACCCTATCTACAGGGGGCCTAACTGAAGCTTTCTTT	.	TRBJ1-1	TRBD1	TRBV5-1
CASSGSLDRGPYSNQPQHF	TGTGCCAGCAGTGGGTCCCTGGACAGGGGCCCCTATAGCAATCAGCCCCAGCATTTT	.	TRBJ1-5	TRBD1	TRBV6-1
CASSESGREQFF	TGCGCCAGCAGCGAGAGCGGGCGGGAGCAGTTCTTC	.	TRBJ2-1	.	TRBV5-1
CASSSTGNEQFF	TGCGCCAGCAGCTCTACCGGGAATGAGCAGTTCTTC	.	TRBJ2-1	.	TRBV5-1
CATYRDFGGYTF	TGTGCCACCTACAGGGATTTCGGCGGCTACACCTTC	.	TRBJ1-2	.	TRBV15
CASSSGTPRVTEAFF	TGCGCCAGCAGCTCGGGGACACCCCGGGTCACTGAAGCTTTCTTT	.	TRBJ1-1	.	TRBV5-1
CASSFSNLGISGNTIYF	TGTGCCAGCAGCTTTTCGAACTTGGGAATCTCTGGAAACACCATATATTTT	.	TRBJ1-3	.	TRBV7-9